Presented here are 3 T cell receptor beta chains from one specimen sequenced in a study of blood T cell repertoires in COVID-19. Libraries were prepared by immunoSEQ multiplex PCR; TCRdb keeps only in-frame clonotypes and omits some of them. The sample carries under 200,000 clones, 80% to 90% recorded once. Sequenced sample: peripheral blood. These receptors came from a woman between 65 and 79 years old with COVID-19, enrolled during active disease.

The V call is TRBV5-1, the J call TRBJ1-3; TRBD1 is a possible D gene (6 bases). V gave up 10 bases and J gave up 2 bases, with 16 bases separating them. The CDR3 extends over 14 amino acids. Germline values: CDR1 SGHRS, CDR2 YFSETQ. The CDR3 loop reads CACHQGNTGNTIYF. The CDR3 nucleotides are TGCGCCTGCCACCAGGGGAATACTGGAAACACCATATATTTT.

The V call is TRBV5-4, the J call TRBJ2-7; 13 bases map to TRBD2. Trimming removed 1 base from V and 4 bases from J; junction bases left unmatched: 5. The V gene's germline CDR1 is SGHNT and CDR2 YYREEE (reference sequence). This CDR3 has 16 residues. CDR3 amino acids: CASSLTSGGAVYEQYF. The CDR3 nucleotides read TGTGCCAGCAGCTTGACTAGCGGGGGGGCCGTGTACGAGCAGTACTTC.

CDR3 protein: CASSLENRDAGNTIYF. DNA of the CDR3: TGCGCCAGCAGCTTGGAAAACAGGGATGCAGGAAACACCATATATTTT. This chain links TRBV5-1 with TRBJ1-3; a possible D gene is TRBD1 (6 bases). Trimming shortened V by 0 bases and J by 4 bases, and 14 bases separated the two germline ends. CDR1 is SGHRS, CDR2 YFSETQ, per germline. The CDR3 is 16 amino acids.